The 32 T cell receptor beta chains presented below share a single source sample, sequenced in a study of blood T cell repertoires in COVID-19. TCRdb keeps only in-frame clones here, not all; method: immunoSEQ multiplex PCR. The sample consists of 130,000 to 150,000 clones, more than 75% of them appearing once. Material for sequencing was peripheral blood. Every receptor here comes from a man between 60 and 75 years old with active or convalescent COVID-19.

The V gene is TRBV9, the J gene TRBJ2-1, with a weak D call TRBD2 (6 bases). This CDR3 is built from 15 residues. Trimming removed 4 bases at V and 4 bases at J, with 15 bases between. Germline CDR1 is SGDLS and CDR2 is YYNGEE. In DNA, the CDR3 is TGTGCCAGCAGCCCCACGGGGGAACTATACAATGAGCAGTTCTTC. It codes for CASSPTGELYNEQFF. Full variable domain (remainder filled in from reference TRBV9 and TRBJ2-1): DSGVTQTPKHLITATGQRVTLRCSPRSGDLSVYWYQQSLDQGLQFLIQYYNGEERAKGNILERFSAQQFPDLHSELNLSSLELGDSALYFCASSPTGELYNEQFFGPGTRLTVL.

The chain couples TRBV7-2 to TRBJ2-3; D gene uncertain. CDR1 SGHTA and CDR2 FQGNSA come from the germline V gene. V shed 5 bases and J shed 6 bases, with 15 bases lying between them. This CDR3 is built from 14 residues. The chain's CDR3 is CASSPRSVSDTQYF. For the CDR3, the DNA is TGTGCCAGCAGCCCGAGATCGGTTTCGGATACGCAGTATTTT.

The chain uses TRBV4-1 and TRBJ1-4; D perhaps matches TRBD1 (5 bases). In germline, CDR1 is MGHRA, CDR2 YSYEKL. V lost 0 bases and J 8 bases, leaving 22 bases between the germline ends. This CDR3 is built from 18 residues. In nucleotides, the CDR3 is TGCGCCAGCAGCCAAGATCCCAATGTGAAGGGGCTACAGGAAAAACTGTTTTTT. Its translation is CASSQDPNVKGLQEKLFF.

The chain couples TRBV5-1 to TRBJ1-1; the D gene is possibly TRBD1 (6 bases). This CDR3 is 13 amino acids long. V gave up 0 bases and J gave up 8 bases, with 11 bases separating them. Germline lookup yields CDR1 SGHRS and CDR2 YFSETQ. The CDR3 DNA follows: TGCGCCAGCAGCTTGGCCGGGACATTCGAAGCTTTCTTT. Encoded protein: CASSLAGTFEAFF.

The chain joins TRBV6-5 to TRBJ2-1; 9 bases fit TRBD1. The CDR3 has 13 amino acids. After removal of 6 bases from V and 7 bases from J, the junction contained 4 bases not matched to a gene. CDR1 MNHEY and CDR2 SVGAGI come from the germline V gene. CDR3 bases: TGTGCCAGCAGGCGACAGGGGGGGAATGAGCAGTTCTTC. Amino acid sequence: CASRRQGGNEQFF.

This chain joins TRBV3-1 (or the pseudogene TRBV3-2) and TRBJ1-1, with no clear D. Looked up from germline, CDR1 is LGHDT and CDR2 is YNNKEL (reference sequence). The CDR3 is made up of 12 amino acids. Trimming pared 2 bases from V and 8 bases from J, leaving 9 bases between. For the CDR3, the DNA is TGTGCCAGCAGCCAAAGGGCGGGGGAAGCTTTCTTT. It specifies CASSQRAGEAFF.

A word on this clone: A junction end diverges from the germline sequence, so it may reflect a read error. The chain carries TRBV6-6 and TRBJ1-2, with D hard to call. The CDR3 is 12 amino acids. Germline CDR1 MNHNY, CDR2 SVGAGI (reference sequence). CDR3 DNA: TGTGCCAGCAGTTACTCACAGCAGAATACCCTTTTC. It translates to CASSYSQQNTLF.

The chain is built from TRBV7-9 and TRBJ2-1; TRBD2 agrees at 8 bases. The V gene end was trimmed by 3 bases and the J gene end by 4 bases; junction bases not matched to a gene: 5. CDR1 and CDR2 from the germline V gene are SEHNR and FQNEAQ (reference sequence). This CDR3 contains 15 residues. The CDR3 reads CASSFESSGYNEQFF. The CDR3 DNA sequence: TGTGCCAGCAGCTTCGAGTCTAGCGGGTACAATGAGCAGTTCTTC.

This clone was observed once. The chain joins TRBV18 to TRBJ2-5; 7 bases line up with TRBD1. The CDR3 has 15 amino acids. With 2 bases clipped from V and 2 bases from J, the junction kept 5 bases outside the gene matches. Germline assignment: CDR1 KGHSH and CDR2 LQKENI. The chain's CDR3 is CASSPGGQSQETQYF. The DNA of the CDR3 is TGTGCCAGCTCACCAGGGGGACAGTCGCAAGAGACCCAGTACTTC.

The chain uses TRBV7-3 and TRBJ1-1; 9 bases match TRBD1. The CDR3 totals 16 residues. The junction had 11 bases not matched to a gene; V was cut back by 5 bases and J by 4 bases. Germline loops: CDR1 SGHTA, CDR2 FQGTGA. The CDR3 sequence: CASSPMDRGSGTEAFF. In nucleotides, the CDR3 is TGTGCCAGCAGCCCTATGGACAGGGGATCAGGCACTGAAGCTTTCTTT.

This chain connects TRBV7-9 to TRBJ2-3; 11 bases align to TRBD1. Germline V CDR1 and CDR2: SEHNR, FQNEAQ (reference sequence). V trimming: 1 base; J trimming: 6 bases; junction bases outside the gene matches: 3. The CDR3 loop spans 15 amino acids. CDR3 in DNA: TGTGCCAGCAGCTTAGGGACAGGGGGCTATGATACGCAGTATTTT. This codes for CASSLGTGGYDTQYF.

The rearrangement links TRBV7-2 to TRBJ2-2; 9 nucleotides match TRBD1. Germline values: CDR1 SGHTA, CDR2 FQGNSA. The junction had 4 bases not matched to a gene; V was cut back by 5 bases and J by 3 bases. This CDR3 comprises 15 residues. The CDR3 spells CASSRGTGYTGELFF. The CDR3 region has the DNA TGTGCCAGCAGCCGTGGGACAGGGTACACCGGGGAGCTGTTTTTT.

The chain has TRBV5-1 and TRBJ1-1; D is ambiguous. Germline-derived CDR1 and CDR2 are SGHRS and YFSETQ. The CDR3 extends over 14 amino acids. The germline V and J ends were trimmed by 2 bases and 1 base, with 9 bases remaining between them. CDR3 DNA sequence: TGCGCCAGCAGCTTACAACCCAAGAACACTGAAGCTTTCTTT. It yields the protein CASSLQPKNTEAFF.

This chain joins TRBV28 and TRBJ1-2, with D perhaps matching TRBD1 (6 bases). The V end lost 6 bases, the J end lost 6 bases, and 23 bases lay between the germline ends. Germline lookup yields CDR1 MDHEN and CDR2 SYDVKM. This CDR3 has 16 residues. This CDR3 is CASRVPSGALGDGYTF. The CDR3, as DNA: TGTGCCAGCAGGGTCCCTTCAGGGGCCCTCGGTGATGGCTACACCTTC.

This clone turned up a few times. The genes are TRBV19 and TRBJ1-2; 7 bases match TRBD1. This CDR3 region has 14 residues. The V and J ends lost 3 bases and 3 bases, in that order; junction bases with no gene match: 4. CDR1 and CDR2 from the germline V gene are LNHDA and SQIVND (reference sequence). The CDR3: CASSIQGEYYGYTF. The CDR3 nucleotides read TGTGCCAGTAGTATCCAGGGGGAATACTATGGCTACACCTTC. The full variable domain, completed using reference TRBV19 and TRBJ1-2, is DGGITQSPKYLFRKEGQNVTLSCEQNLNHDAMYWYRQDPGQGLRLIYYSQIVNDFQKGDIAEGYSVSREKKESFPLTVTSAQKNPTAFYLCASSIQGEYYGYTFGSGTRLTVV.

The genes are TRBV4-3 and TRBJ2-2; D gene ambiguous. Looked up from germline, CDR1 is LGHNA and CDR2 is YSLEER. CDR3 size: 14 residues. Trimming cost V 1 base and J 6 bases, with 9 bases left between them. Here the CDR3 DNA reads TGCGCCAGCAGCCAAGGAGTTGTCGCCGGGGAGCTGTTTTTT. The encoded protein is CASSQGVVAGELFF.

The chain combines TRBV6-2 or TRBV6-3 with TRBJ2-1; D is unclear. This CDR3 has 18 residues. Germline lookup yields CDR1 MNHEY and CDR2 SVGEGT. V was clipped by 0 bases and J by 5 bases, with 20 bases between them. The CDR3 reads CASSYSRPPAREDNEQFF. The CDR3 DNA sequence: TGTGCCAGCAGTTACTCGAGACCCCCAGCGCGAGAAGACAATGAGCAGTTCTTC.

The V and J genes are TRBV18 and TRBJ2-1; D unclear. Trimming took 0 bases from V and 3 from J, leaving 21 bases between them. Germline V CDR1 and CDR2: KGHSH, LQKENI. There are 19 residues in the CDR3. In nucleotides, the CDR3 is TGTGCCAGCTCACCACCGCCCCTCCGAAGCATTATGGTCTACAATGAGCAGTTCTTC. Protein: CASSPPPLRSIMVYNEQFF.

The chain is built from TRBV7-9 and TRBJ2-1; 7 nucleotides match TRBD2. V gave up 1 base and J gave up 7 bases; unmatched junction bases: 1. Germline CDR1 is SEHNR and CDR2 is FQNEAQ (reference sequence). The CDR3 loop spans 13 amino acids. The CDR3 DNA reads as TGTGCCAGCAGCTTAGGGGGAGGGAATGAGCAGTTCTTC. Translation: CASSLGGGNEQFF.

The CDR3 loop reads CASSTSTGSRAEQYF. The CDR3 DNA reads TGTGCCAGCAGCACCTCGACAGGGTCCCGGGCAGAGCAGTACTTC. V usage is TRBV7-2 and J usage is TRBJ2-7, with 7 bases matching TRBD1. The CDR3 contains 15 residues. The J segment lost 7 bases and the V segment lost 5 bases, leaving 14 bases of the junction unmatched. Germline lookup yields CDR1 SGHTA and CDR2 FQGNSA.

V is TRBV28 and J is TRBJ1-3; D unresolved. The germline V and J ends were trimmed by 2 bases and 1 base, with 12 bases remaining between them. Germline CDR1 reads MDHEN; CDR2 reads SYDVKM. The CDR3 is made up of 16 amino acids. CDR3: CASSLDAEVSGNTIYF. CDR3 in DNA: TGTGCCAGCAGTTTAGATGCCGAGGTTTCTGGAAACACCATATATTTT.

The V gene is TRBV12-3 or TRBV12-4, the J gene TRBJ1-5, with D perhaps matching TRBD1 (5 bases). With 5 bases removed from V and 4 bases from J, the gap between germline ends came to 9 bases. This CDR3 has 13 residues. The CDR3 DNA reads TGTGCCAGCAGTGCAGGGTTAAATCAGCCCCAGCATTTT. It codes for CASSAGLNQPQHF.

This clone ranks as medium-sized (0.01 to 0.1%). The chain carries TRBV7-9 and TRBJ2-7, with D uncertain. The CDR3 has 13 amino acids. V lost 5 bases, J lost 4 bases, and 12 bases lay in between. Germline CDR1 SEHNR, CDR2 FQNEAQ (reference sequence). In DNA, the CDR3 is TGTGCCAGCAGCCCTACTGGAGCTTACGAGCAGTACTTC. This sequence encodes CASSPTGAYEQYF.

This clone has more than one count but fewer than ten. The CDR3 protein is CAWSLRDRERLLSPGANVLTF. Written as DNA, the CDR3 is TGTGCCTGGAGTCTCCGGGACAGGGAACGTCTGCTGAGCCCTGGGGCCAACGTCCTGACTTTC. This sequence joins TRBV30 and TRBJ2-6, with 9 bases aligning to TRBD1. The CDR3 is 21 residues long. Germline V gene lookup returns CDR1 GTSNPN and CDR2 SVGIG (reference sequence). V lost 2 bases, J lost 2 bases, and 19 bases stayed unmatched. Variable domain in full (rest from reference TRBV30 and TRBJ2-6): SQTIHQWPATLVQPVGSPLSLECTVEGTSNPNLYWYRQAAGRGLQLLFYSVGIGQISSEVPQNLSASRPQDRQFILSSKKLLLSDSGFYLCAWSLRDRERLLSPGANVLTFGAGSRLTVL.

This clone turned up a few times. The genes are TRBV25-1 and TRBJ2-6; 10 positions agree with TRBD1. Germline V lookup: CDR1 MGHDK, CDR2 SYGVNS. CDR3 length equals 17 residues. Germline trimming cut 3 bases from V and 0 bases from J; bases unmatched to any gene: 2. For the CDR3, the DNA is TGTGCCAGCAGTGAGAGACAGGGGGCCTCTGGGGCCAACGTCCTGACTTTC. Residues: CASSERQGASGANVLTF. Based on the CDR3 plus reference TRBV25-1 and TRBJ2-6, the full variable domain is EADIYQTPRYLVIGTGKKITLECSQTMGHDKMYWYQQDPGMELHLIHYSYGVNSTEKGDLSSESTVSRIRTEHFPLTLESARPSHTSQYLCASSERQGASGANVLTFGAGSRLTVL.

The chain carries TRBV19 and TRBJ2-7; 8 nucleotides align to TRBD1. This CDR3 has 15 residues. CDR1 LNHDA and CDR2 SQIVND come from the germline V gene (reference sequence). V dropped 5 bases and J dropped 3; count of bases not matched to a gene: 9. CDR3 in DNA: TGTGCCAGTAGTTCCGGGACAGGTCTTATCTACGAGCAGTACTTC. It codes for CASSSGTGLIYEQYF.

The chain employs TRBV5-1 and TRBJ2-3; D perhaps matches TRBD2 (5 bases). Germline CDR1 SGHRS, CDR2 YFSETQ. V lost 4 bases and J 8 bases, leaving 14 bases between the germline ends. This CDR3 has 13 amino acids. DNA for the CDR3: TGCGCCAGCAGCCTGCCCGGGGTGGTTACGCAGTATTTT. Protein sequence: CASSLPGVVTQYF.

The J gene is TRBJ1-2, the V gene TRBV2; no reliable D call. V was cut by 6 bases and J by 2 bases, with 10 bases left in between. The CDR3 runs to 13 residues. Germline loops: CDR1 SNHLY, CDR2 FYNNEI. CDR3 sequence reads: CASRAEGNYGYTF. CDR3 bases: TGTGCCAGCAGGGCGGAAGGAAACTATGGCTACACCTTC.

The rearrangement joins TRBV2 to TRBJ1-4, with 9 bases fitting TRBD1. The CDR3 runs 14 residues. J lost 8 bases, V lost 6 bases, and 7 bases had no gene match. Germline V CDR1 and CDR2: SNHLY, FYNNEI. In DNA, the CDR3 is TGTGCCAGCAGAGTACAGGGGGCCGGGGAAAAACTGTTTTTT. Translation: CASRVQGAGEKLFF. The whole variable domain, remainder taken from reference TRBV2 and TRBJ1-4, is EPEVTQTPSHQVTQMGQEVILRCVPISNHLYFYWYRQILGQKVEFLVSFYNNEISEKSEIFDDQFSVERPDGSNFTLKIRSTKLEDSAMYFCASRVQGAGEKLFFGSGTQLSVL.

This clone was picked up one time. J is TRBJ2-5 and V is TRBV5-4; tentative D call: TRBD2 (6 bases). Germline CDR1 is SGHNT and CDR2 is YYREEE (reference sequence). V shed 1 base and J shed 5 bases, with 12 bases lying between them. The length of the CDR3 is 14 residues. The CDR3 sequence is CASSLRRASETQYF. CDR3 nucleotides: TGTGCCAGCAGCTTGAGGAGGGCATCGGAGACCCAGTACTTC.

The gene calls are TRBV16 and TRBJ1-1, with D possibly matching TRBD1 (5 bases). Germline V gene data show CDR1 as KGHSY and CDR2 as FQNENV. The CDR3 contains 15 residues. Trimming took off 5 bases at V and 0 bases at J, with 13 bases between the two ends. The chain's CDR3 is CASSFQADMNTEAFF. The DNA for the CDR3 is TGTGCCAGCAGCTTTCAGGCGGACATGAACACTGAAGCTTTCTTT.

The chain combines TRBV5-1 with TRBJ2-2, with 7 bases that match TRBD2. The germline V gene has CDR1 SGHRS and CDR2 YFSETQ. The CDR3 totals 16 residues. V lost 6 bases, J lost 1 base, and 9 bases stayed unmatched. This chain's CDR3 is CASTRGEGRNTGELFF. The CDR3 bases are TGCGCCAGCACCCGGGGGGAGGGCCGGAACACCGGGGAGCTGTTTTTT.